This is a list of T cell receptor beta chains from one sample in a study of CD8 T cells in Susac syndrome. TCRdb reanalysed the immunoSEQ multiplex PCR reads using MiXCR and keeps one entry per CDR3 protein. Among hundreds of thousands of distinct CDR3 sequences listed, about 91% were seen once. Sequencing used CD8+ T cells from PBMCs. Receptors originate from a human donor with multiple sclerosis. CDR3s include the opening cysteine and the closing phenylalanine or tryptophan. Each record gives: V gene, CDR3 length, clone size, D gene, J gene, CDR3 DNA, CDR3 protein. The D gene is left open where the match is weak. Size tells how often a clone was seen (once, few, many) or the class of an expanded clone, and some rows leave it out.

v_gene: TRBV19; len: 15; abundance: .; d_gene: .; j_gene: TRBJ2-6; CDR3nt: TGTGCCAGTAGATGGGGGACCTCTGGGGCCAACGTCCTGACTTTC; CDR3aa: CASRWGTSGANVLTF
v_gene: TRBV2; len: 15; abundance: .; d_gene: .; j_gene: TRBJ2-5; CDR3nt: TGTGCCAGCAGTGACCGACGGGACCCCCAAGAGACCCAGTACTTC; CDR3aa: CASSDRRDPQETQYF
v_gene: TRBV2; len: 14; abundance: .; d_gene: TRBD1; j_gene: TRBJ1-1; CDR3nt: TGTGCCAGCAGTGAAGCGGGGACAGACACTGAAGCTTTCTTT; CDR3aa: CASSEAGTDTEAFF
v_gene: TRBV2; len: 15; abundance: .; d_gene: .; j_gene: TRBJ2-7; CDR3nt: TGTGCCAGCCGCGGCCCGGGGACACTTACCTACGAGCAGTACTTC; CDR3aa: CASRGPGTLTYEQYF
v_gene: TRBV28; len: 13; abundance: .; d_gene: TRBD1; j_gene: TRBJ1-1; CDR3nt: TGTGCCAGCAGTCACAGGGGAAACACTGAAGCTTTCTTT; CDR3aa: CASSHRGNTEAFF
v_gene: TRBV12-3/TRBV12-4; len: 16; abundance: .; d_gene: .; j_gene: TRBJ1-2; CDR3nt: TGTGCCAGCAGTCAACGTTCCTTCCCCATTAACTATGGCTACACCTTC; CDR3aa: CASSQRSFPINYGYTF
v_gene: TRBV12-3/TRBV12-4; len: 14; abundance: few; d_gene: TRBD2; j_gene: TRBJ2-1; CDR3nt: TGTGCCAGCAGTCCCCTAGCGGGAGGTGGTGAGCAGTTCTTC; CDR3aa: CASSPLAGGGEQFF
v_gene: TRBV10-3; len: 12; abundance: .; d_gene: .; j_gene: TRBJ2-7; CDR3nt: TGTGCCATCAGGGACAGCTCCTACGAGCAGTACTTC; CDR3aa: CAIRDSSYEQYF
v_gene: TRBV7-9; len: 15; abundance: once; d_gene: .; j_gene: TRBJ1-1; CDR3nt: TGTGCCAGCAGCCATCAACTGGCAGGGAGGACTGAAGCTTTCTTT; CDR3aa: CASSHQLAGRTEAFF
v_gene: TRBV29-1; len: 13; abundance: .; d_gene: .; j_gene: TRBJ2-2; CDR3nt: TGCAGCGTGAGATACCGGGACCGCCAGGGCCTGTTTTTT; CDR3aa: CSVRYRDRQGLFF
v_gene: TRBV9; len: 14; abundance: .; d_gene: .; j_gene: TRBJ2-1; CDR3nt: TGTGCCAGCAGCGTAGGCGGTAGCGGCGATGAGCAGTTCTTC; CDR3aa: CASSVGGSGDEQFF
v_gene: TRBV7-8; len: 16; abundance: .; d_gene: .; j_gene: TRBJ2-1; CDR3nt: TGTGCCAGCAGCCCTATATCGGGGGCGGGGAACAATGAGCAGTTCTTC; CDR3aa: CASSPISGAGNNEQFF
v_gene: TRBV19; len: 17; abundance: .; d_gene: TRBD1; j_gene: TRBJ2-1; CDR3nt: TGTGCCAGTAGTTCTCACACGGGACAGAGGACCTACAATGAGCAGTTCTTC; CDR3aa: CASSSHTGQRTYNEQFF
v_gene: TRBV27; len: 15; abundance: .; d_gene: .; j_gene: TRBJ2-3; CDR3nt: TGTGCCAGCACCCCATTCTTCGACAGCACAGATACGCAGTATTTT; CDR3aa: CASTPFFDSTDTQYF
v_gene: TRBV4-2; len: 14; abundance: .; d_gene: .; j_gene: TRBJ2-1; CDR3nt: TGTGCCAGCAGCCAAAAATTTGCCGGGGATGAGCAGTTCTTC; CDR3aa: CASSQKFAGDEQFF
v_gene: TRBV6-1; len: 16; abundance: once; d_gene: .; j_gene: TRBJ1-4; CDR3nt: TGTGCCAGCAGTGAAGCGCCTGGGATAGGAAATGAAAAACTGTTTTTT; CDR3aa: CASSEAPGIGNEKLFF
v_gene: TRBV6-4; len: 17; abundance: .; d_gene: TRBD2; j_gene: TRBJ2-3; CDR3nt: TGTGCCAGCAGTGTGGGTAGCGGGGGGGCCGGCACAGATACGCAGTATTTT; CDR3aa: CASSVGSGGAGTDTQYF
v_gene: TRBV2; len: 13; abundance: .; d_gene: .; j_gene: TRBJ2-1; CDR3nt: TGTGCCAGCAGTGAAGTACTCGGCAATGAGCAGTTCTTC; CDR3aa: CASSEVLGNEQFF
v_gene: TRBV7-9; len: 17; abundance: .; d_gene: .; j_gene: TRBJ2-3; CDR3nt: TGTGCCAGCAGCTCCTCAGCAAAAAGGGTGTGGGGAGATACGCAGTATTTT; CDR3aa: CASSSSAKRVWGDTQYF
v_gene: TRBV30; len: 14; abundance: .; d_gene: TRBD1; j_gene: TRBJ2-7; CDR3nt: TGTGCCTGGGGTCCCGGGACAGCGGACTACGAGCAGTACTTC; CDR3aa: CAWGPGTADYEQYF
v_gene: TRBV15; len: 14; abundance: once; d_gene: TRBD2; j_gene: TRBJ2-7; CDR3nt: TGTGCCACCAGCTTAGCGGGGGAAGCCTACGAGCAGTACTTC; CDR3aa: CATSLAGEAYEQYF
v_gene: TRBV11-2; len: 15; abundance: .; d_gene: TRBD2; j_gene: TRBJ2-1; CDR3nt: TGTGCCAGCAGCTCTTTAAGCGGGAGGTACAATGAGCAGTTCTTC; CDR3aa: CASSSLSGRYNEQFF
v_gene: TRBV20-1; len: 13; abundance: .; d_gene: .; j_gene: TRBJ1-5; CDR3nt: TGCAGTGTCCCGGACCGAAATAATCAGCCCCAGCATTTT; CDR3aa: CSVPDRNNQPQHF
v_gene: TRBV29-1; len: 14; abundance: .; d_gene: .; j_gene: TRBJ2-7; CDR3nt: TGCAGCGTTCTTTGGGACACCGACATCTACGAGCAGTACTTC; CDR3aa: CSVLWDTDIYEQYF
v_gene: TRBV27; len: 14; abundance: few; d_gene: .; j_gene: TRBJ1-5; CDR3nt: TGTGCCAGCAGTTTAATGGGTGGCAATCAGCCCCAGCATTTT; CDR3aa: CASSLMGGNQPQHF